Following are 28 T cell receptor beta chains from one sample sequenced in a study of cytomegalovirus exposure and HLA in healthy donors. The PCR ran on 60 Vbeta and 13 Jbeta primers. This table comes from immunoSEQ multiplex PCR, and its TCRdb copy is limited to in-frame clones, with some not included. Of 150,000 to 200,000 clones in the sample, around 68% were seen once. Sequencing input: PBMCs. All receptors derive from a man in his forties or fifties in good health and CMV-seronegative.

This clone has more than one count but fewer than ten. J is TRBJ2-4 and V is TRBV7-8, with D possibly TRBD2 on 5 matching bases. V was trimmed by 3 bases and J by 0 bases, leaving 12 bases between them. CDR3 length: 16 amino acids. Looked up from germline, CDR1 is SGHVS and CDR2 is FQNEAQ. This CDR3 reads CASSFEGFQAKNIQYF. The CDR3 region has the DNA TGTGCCAGCAGCTTCGAGGGATTCCAAGCCAAAAACATTCAGTACTTC.

The chain has TRBV5-6 and TRBJ2-1, with TRBD1 as a possible D gene (6 bases). Per the germline V gene, CDR1 is SGHDT and CDR2 is YYEEEE. Trimming cost V 3 bases and J 5 bases, with 15 bases left between them. This CDR3 comprises 15 residues. Here the CDR3 reads CASSSFTGTNNEQFF. For the CDR3, the DNA is TGTGCCAGCAGCTCGTTCACCGGGACAAACAATGAGCAGTTCTTC.

The rearrangement uses TRBV19 and TRBJ1-6; D gene uncertain. The V and J ends lost 6 bases and 7 bases respectively, with 13 bases between them. This CDR3 spans 14 amino acids. CDR1 is LNHDA and CDR2 is SQIVND in the germline V gene (reference sequence). CDR3 in amino acids: CASSYGSGNSPLHF. CDR3 DNA sequence: TGTGCCAGTAGCTACGGGAGTGGAAATTCACCCCTCCACTTT.

The chain employs TRBV6-5 and TRBJ1-4; 7 bases agree with TRBD1. This CDR3 is 15 amino acids long. The germline gives CDR1 MNHEY, CDR2 SVGAGI. The ends lost 7 bases at V and 10 bases at J; junction bases unmatched: 15. CDR3 nucleotides: TGTGCCAGCACCCTAAAAGGGGGCGTAAACGCAAAACTGTTTTTT. It yields the protein CASTLKGGVNAKLFF.

This rearrangement joins TRBV9 to TRBJ2-7, with 10 bases that match TRBD2. The CDR3 covers 18 residues. Trimming took 0 bases from V and 2 from J; bases not matched to a gene: 11. Germline V lookup: CDR1 SGDLS, CDR2 YYNGEE. In DNA, the CDR3 is TGTGCCAGCAGCGTAGCTACGTTAGCGGGGGGAAGGGCCTACGAGCAGTACTTC. Translation: CASSVATLAGGRAYEQYF.

This clone occurred a few times. The rearrangement joins TRBV28 to TRBJ2-5, with D unresolved. CDR1 and CDR2 (germline): MDHEN, SYDVKM. The length of the CDR3 is 14 residues. V was shortened by 6 bases and J by 1 base, with 12 bases between the two germline ends. CDR3 region: CASSSPYLQETQYF. In DNA, the CDR3 is TGTGCCAGCAGCTCCCCCTACCTCCAAGAGACCCAGTACTTC. The full variable domain, with the rest looked up from reference TRBV28 and TRBJ2-5, is DVKVTQSSRYLVKRTGEKVFLECVQDMDHENMFWYRQDPGLGLRLIYFSYDVKMKEKGDIPEGYSVSREKKERFSLILESASTNQTSMYLCASSSPYLQETQYFGPGTRLLVL.

In this sample, this clone turned up once. The chain combines TRBV6-6 with TRBJ1-1; D remains unclear. Germline assignment: CDR1 MNHNY and CDR2 SVGAGI (reference sequence). V shed 7 bases and J shed 11 bases, with 23 bases lying between them. This CDR3 comprises 14 residues. The CDR3 DNA reads as TGTGCCAGCACTCCTTCGGAGGGCCGGGTTTTGGCTTTCTTT. It specifies CASTPSEGRVLAFF.

The V gene is TRBV7-2, the J gene TRBJ1-1; D unresolved. Germline V gives CDR1 SGHTA, CDR2 FQGNSA. Trimming took off 2 bases at V and 1 base at J, with 8 bases between the two ends. CDR3 length equals 14 residues. CDR3 loop: CASSLTRQNTEAFF. The CDR3 DNA reads TGTGCCAGCAGCTTAACGAGACAGAACACTGAAGCTTTCTTT. The full variable domain, rest sourced from reference TRBV7-2 and TRBJ1-1, is GAGVSQSPSNKVTEKGKDVELRCDPISGHTALYWYRQSLGQGLEFLIYFQGNSAPDKSGLPSDRFSAERTGGSVSTLTIQRTQQEDSAVYLCASSLTRQNTEAFFGQGTRLTVV.

The chain uses TRBV27 and TRBJ2-2; TRBD2 agrees at 7 bases. CDR1 and CDR2 from the germline V gene are MNHEY and SMNVEV (reference sequence). The CDR3 is made up of 13 amino acids. V shed 1 base and J 7 bases; nucleotides not matched to a gene: 0. CDR3 sequence (DNA): TGTGCCAGCAGTTTATGGGGGGGCGGGGAGCTGTTTTTT. Its protein is CASSLWGGGELFF.

The CDR3, as DNA: TGTGCCAGCAGCCGGGGGGAGCACAATCAGCCCCAGCATTTT. This encodes CASSRGEHNQPQHF. The chain combines TRBV9 with TRBJ1-5; a possible D gene is TRBD1 (5 bases). This CDR3 region has 14 residues. The germline V gene encodes CDR1 SGDLS and CDR2 YYNGEE. V gave up 4 bases and J gave up 3 bases, with 11 bases separating them.

This chain connects TRBV28 to TRBJ1-2; D call uncertain. The CDR3 length is 17 residues. In germline, CDR1 is MDHEN, CDR2 SYDVKM. Trimming shortened V by 6 bases and J by 4 bases, and 24 bases separated the two germline ends. CDR3 residues: CASRSPGGSLAPYGYTF. The DNA of the CDR3 is TGTGCCAGCAGATCACCGGGAGGAAGCCTTGCACCCTATGGCTACACCTTC.

V is TRBV5-1 and J is TRBJ2-7; possible D gene TRBD2, 7 bases. Germline V gives CDR1 SGHRS, CDR2 YFSETQ. V lost 1 base and J 2 bases, leaving 16 bases between the germline ends. The CDR3 is made up of 16 amino acids. The CDR3 protein is CASSLHMGGGAYEQYF. The CDR3 DNA reads TGCGCCAGCAGCTTGCACATGGGAGGGGGGGCCTACGAGCAGTACTTC.

This clone was seen a handful of times. The rearrangement joins TRBV6-5 to TRBJ1-1, with D hard to call. CDR3 length equals 15 residues. The V and J ends lost 0 bases and 0 bases respectively, with 8 bases between them. CDR1 is MNHEY, CDR2 SVGAGI, per germline. The CDR3 DNA is TGTGCCAGCAGTTACTCCAACAGCATGAACACTGAAGCTTTCTTT. This gives the protein CASSYSNSMNTEAFF.

The chain carries TRBV7-2 and TRBJ2-5, with D maybe TRBD2 (6 bases). The V gene's germline CDR1 is SGHTA and CDR2 FQGNSA. The CDR3 runs to 13 residues. The V gene lost 4 bases and the J gene lost 1 base, with 7 bases spanning the gap. CDR3 sequence reads: CASSSTSQETQYF. CDR3 coding DNA: TGTGCCAGCAGCTCGACTAGCCAAGAGACCCAGTACTTC.

V is TRBV11-2 and J is TRBJ1-2; perhaps TRBD1 as D (6 bases). CDR3 length: 13 amino acids. Germline-derived CDR1 and CDR2 are SGHAT and FQNNGV. The ends were cut back, 6 bases at V and 2 bases at J, with 10 bases in the middle. CDR3: CASRDQGNYGYTF. In nucleotides, the CDR3 is TGTGCCAGCAGGGACCAGGGGAACTATGGCTACACCTTC.

The chain employs TRBV27 and TRBJ2-5; TRBD1 aligns across 11 bases. After removal of 5 bases from V and 7 bases from J, the junction contained 3 bases not matched to a gene. The CDR3 runs 13 residues. The germline gives CDR1 MNHEY, CDR2 SMNVEV (reference sequence). CDR3 in DNA: TGTGCCAGCAGTCGGGACAGGGGGGTGACCCAGTACTTC. Its translation is CASSRDRGVTQYF.

The chain uses TRBV7-9 and TRBJ1-1; no clear D gene. Trimming removed 4 bases at V and 11 bases at J, with 8 bases between. The V gene's germline CDR1 is SEHNR and CDR2 FQNEAQ (reference sequence). CDR3 length: 10 residues. The CDR3 DNA reads as TGTGCCAGCAGCTCCAATGTGGCTTTCTTT. Translation: CASSSNVAFF.

This clone was seen a handful of times. The genes are TRBV11-2 and TRBJ1-1; D remains unclear. Deletions cut 3 bases from V and 5 bases from J, with 10 bases between. Germline V CDR1 and CDR2: SGHAT, FQNNGV. The CDR3 has 13 residues. The CDR3 DNA reads TGTGCCAGCAGCTTGGTTTCAGGAACTGAAGCTTTCTTT. Residues: CASSLVSGTEAFF.

This rearrangement joins TRBV11-2 to TRBJ1-4; 7 bases match TRBD1. V shed 7 bases and J 12 bases; nucleotides not matched to a gene: 5. This CDR3 is 11 amino acids long. Germline assignment: CDR1 SGHAT and CDR2 FQNNGV. The CDR3 sequence is CASTQGGQLFF. The CDR3, as DNA: TGTGCCAGCACCCAGGGGGGTCAACTGTTTTTT.

This clone was counted between two and nine times. J is TRBJ1-5 and V is TRBV6-5, with D unresolved. The germline V gene encodes CDR1 MNHEY and CDR2 SVGAGI. The CDR3 consists of 15 residues. Trimming left V 2 bases short and J 1 base short, with 9 bases between. CDR3 sequence: CASSYVGRSNQPQHF. For the CDR3, the DNA is TGTGCCAGCAGTTACGTGGGCAGAAGCAATCAGCCCCAGCATTTT.

The chain links TRBV7-2 to TRBJ1-1; D gene uncertain. The CDR3 contains 14 residues. V was clipped by 1 base and J by 1 base, with 7 bases between them. From germline, CDR1 is SGHTA and CDR2 FQGNSA. The CDR3 is CASSLGRWNTEAFF. In DNA form, the CDR3 reads TGTGCCAGCAGCTTAGGTCGGTGGAACACTGAAGCTTTCTTT.

This clone has more than one count but fewer than ten. V usage is TRBV6-1 and J usage is TRBJ1-2; perhaps TRBD1 as D (5 bases). The germline V gene has CDR1 MNHNS and CDR2 SASEGT. The CDR3 contains 13 residues. With 5 bases removed from V and 4 bases from J, the gap between germline ends came to 11 bases. The CDR3 DNA sequence: TGTGCCAGCAGTCCCGACAGCCTCTATGGCTACACCTTC. Protein: CASSPDSLYGYTF.

The J gene is TRBJ2-3, the V gene TRBV9, with 9 bases aligning to TRBD2. Unmatched junction bases numbered 8, after V lost 2 bases and J lost 1 base. The CDR3 extends over 17 amino acids. The germline CDR1 and CDR2 sequences are SGDLS and YYNGEE. CDR3 nucleotides: TGTGCCAGCAGCGTTAGCGGGGGCTCCTGGGGCACAGATACGCAGTATTTT. Its protein is CASSVSGGSWGTDTQYF.

The CDR3 DNA sequence: TGCGCCAGCAGCTTGTACAGGACAGATACGCAGTATTTT. As protein: CASSLYRTDTQYF. The chain combines TRBV5-1 with TRBJ2-3, with TRBD1 as a possible D gene (5 bases). V shed 1 base and J shed 3 bases, with 6 bases lying between them. The CDR3 extends over 13 amino acids. Germline V gene sequence: CDR1 SGHRS, CDR2 YFSETQ. Complete variable domain (other parts from reference TRBV5-1 and TRBJ2-3): KAGVTQTPRYLIKTRGQQVTLSCSPISGHRSVSWYQQTPGQGLQFLFEYFSETQRNKGNFPGRFSGRQFSNSRSEMNVSTLELGDSALYLCASSLYRTDTQYFGPGTRLTVL.

The chain has TRBV19 and TRBJ2-5, with TRBD1 matching 7 bases. V shed 4 bases, J shed 3 bases, and the junction held 2 bases outside the gene matches. CDR3 size: 13 residues. The germline gives CDR1 LNHDA, CDR2 SQIVND (reference sequence). The CDR3 bases are TGTGCCAGTAGTAGGGGGACAGAAGAGACCCAGTACTTC. Translating it yields CASSRGTEETQYF.

The chain is built from TRBV19 and TRBJ2-5, with 11 bases that match TRBD1. Gene TRBJ2-7 matches the end of the DNA better, so the J call may be wrong. The CDR3 length is 16 residues. Germline CDR1 LNHDA, CDR2 SQIVND (reference sequence). This CDR3 reads CASSIAGTGGSYEQYF. In nucleotides, the CDR3 is TGTGCCAGTAGTATAGCCGGGACAGGGGGCTCCTACGAGCAGTACTTC.

This sequence joins TRBV28 and TRBJ2-3, with 10 bases lining up with TRBD2. There are 15 residues in the CDR3. Germline loops: CDR1 MDHEN, CDR2 SYDVKM. V lost 6 bases, J lost 6 bases, and 9 bases stayed unmatched. Here the CDR3 reads CASRVSSGGVDTQYF. As DNA, the CDR3 is TGTGCCAGCAGGGTTTCTAGCGGGGGAGTTGATACGCAGTATTTT. The full variable domain, its missing parts supplied by reference TRBV28 and TRBJ2-3, is DVKVTQSSRYLVKRTGEKVFLECVQDMDHENMFWYRQDPGLGLRLIYFSYDVKMKEKGDIPEGYSVSREKKERFSLILESASTNQTSMYLCASRVSSGGVDTQYFGPGTRLTVL.

The chain uses TRBV7-2 and TRBJ2-5; 11 bases fit TRBD2. Germline loops: CDR1 SGHTA, CDR2 FQGNSA. The CDR3 totals 16 residues. V gave up 1 base and J gave up 5 bases; unmatched junction bases: 6. The CDR3 loop reads CASSLVAGGGVETQYF. CDR3 coding DNA: TGTGCCAGCAGCTTAGTAGCGGGGGGGGGAGTGGAGACCCAGTACTTC.